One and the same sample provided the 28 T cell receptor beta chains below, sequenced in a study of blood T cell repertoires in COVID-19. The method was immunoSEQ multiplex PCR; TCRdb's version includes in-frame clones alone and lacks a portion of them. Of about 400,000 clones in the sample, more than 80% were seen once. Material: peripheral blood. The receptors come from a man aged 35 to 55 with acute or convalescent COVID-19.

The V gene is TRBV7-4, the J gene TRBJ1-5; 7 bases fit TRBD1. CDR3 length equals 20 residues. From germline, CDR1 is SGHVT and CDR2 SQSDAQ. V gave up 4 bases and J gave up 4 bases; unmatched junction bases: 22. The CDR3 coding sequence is TGTGCCAGCAGCTCCCTACCGGTCCCCCAGGGGGAAGGAGTTAATCAGCCCCAGCATTTT. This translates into CASSSLPVPQGEGVNQPQHF.

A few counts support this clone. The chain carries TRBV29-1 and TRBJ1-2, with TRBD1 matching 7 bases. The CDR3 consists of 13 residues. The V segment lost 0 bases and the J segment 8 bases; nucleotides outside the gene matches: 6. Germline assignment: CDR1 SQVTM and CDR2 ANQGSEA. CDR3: CSVEEDRAEGYTF. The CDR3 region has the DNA TGCAGCGTTGAAGAAGACAGGGCAGAAGGCTACACCTTC.

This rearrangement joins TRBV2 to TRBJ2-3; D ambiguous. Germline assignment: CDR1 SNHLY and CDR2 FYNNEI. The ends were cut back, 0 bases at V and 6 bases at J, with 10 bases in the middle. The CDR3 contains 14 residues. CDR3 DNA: TGTGCCAGCAGTGAAGCGCTTCGAGTTGATACGCAGTATTTT. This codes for CASSEALRVDTQYF. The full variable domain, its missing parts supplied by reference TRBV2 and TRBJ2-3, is EPEVTQTPSHQVTQMGQEVILRCVPISNHLYFYWYRQILGQKVEFLVSFYNNEISEKSEIFDDQFSVERPDGSNFTLKIRSTKLEDSAMYFCASSEALRVDTQYFGPGTRLTVL.

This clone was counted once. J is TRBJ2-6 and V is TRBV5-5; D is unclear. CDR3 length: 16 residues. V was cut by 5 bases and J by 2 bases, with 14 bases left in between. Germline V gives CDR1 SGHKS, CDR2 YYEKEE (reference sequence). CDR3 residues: CASRRARSTGANVLTF. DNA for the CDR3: TGTGCCAGCAGGCGAGCTAGGAGTACTGGGGCCAACGTCCTGACTTTC.

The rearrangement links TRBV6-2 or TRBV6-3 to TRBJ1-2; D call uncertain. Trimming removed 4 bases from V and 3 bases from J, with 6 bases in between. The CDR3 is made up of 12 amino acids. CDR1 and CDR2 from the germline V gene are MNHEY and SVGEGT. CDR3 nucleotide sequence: TGTGCCAGCAGTTCCGTGTACTATGGCTACACCTTC. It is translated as CASSSVYYGYTF.

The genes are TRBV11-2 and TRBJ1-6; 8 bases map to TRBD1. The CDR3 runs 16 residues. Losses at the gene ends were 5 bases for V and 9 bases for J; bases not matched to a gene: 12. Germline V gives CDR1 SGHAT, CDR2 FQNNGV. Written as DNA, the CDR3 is TGTGCCAGCAGCCAAAGGACAGGGATCAAGATTTCACCCCTCCACTTT. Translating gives CASSQRTGIKISPLHF.

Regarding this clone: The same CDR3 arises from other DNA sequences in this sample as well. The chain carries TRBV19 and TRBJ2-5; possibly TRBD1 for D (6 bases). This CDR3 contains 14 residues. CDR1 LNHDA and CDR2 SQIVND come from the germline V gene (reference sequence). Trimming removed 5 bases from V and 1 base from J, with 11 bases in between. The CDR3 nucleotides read TGTGCCAGTAGTGTACAGGGCGGCCAAGAGACCCAGTACTTC. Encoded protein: CASSVQGGQETQYF.

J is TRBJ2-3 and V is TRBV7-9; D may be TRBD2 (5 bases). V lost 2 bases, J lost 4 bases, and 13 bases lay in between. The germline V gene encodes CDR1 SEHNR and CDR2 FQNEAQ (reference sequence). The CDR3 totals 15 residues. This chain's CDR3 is CASSLWKVRADTQYF. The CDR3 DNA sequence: TGTGCCAGCAGCTTATGGAAGGTGAGGGCAGATACGCAGTATTTT.

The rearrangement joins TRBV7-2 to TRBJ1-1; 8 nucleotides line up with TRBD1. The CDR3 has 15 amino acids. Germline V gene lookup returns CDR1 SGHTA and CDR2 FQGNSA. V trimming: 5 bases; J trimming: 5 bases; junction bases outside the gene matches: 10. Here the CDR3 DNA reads TGTGCCAGCAGCGGACTGACAGGGGCCCTGACTGAAGCTTTCTTT. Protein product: CASSGLTGALTEAFF.

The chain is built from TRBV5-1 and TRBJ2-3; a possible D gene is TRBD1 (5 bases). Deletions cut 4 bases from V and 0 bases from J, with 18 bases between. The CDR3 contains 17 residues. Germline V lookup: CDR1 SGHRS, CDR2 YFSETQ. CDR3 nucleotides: TGCGCCAGCAGCCCCGGACGGAACTGGGGCAGCACAGATACGCAGTATTTT. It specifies CASSPGRNWGSTDTQYF.

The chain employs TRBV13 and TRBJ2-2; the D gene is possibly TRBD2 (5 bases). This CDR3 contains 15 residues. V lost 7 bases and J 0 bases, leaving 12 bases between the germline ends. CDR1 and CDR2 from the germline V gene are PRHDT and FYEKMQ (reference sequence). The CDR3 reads CASNRRGTNTGELFF. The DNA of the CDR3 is TGTGCCAGCAATAGGAGAGGGACGAACACCGGGGAGCTGTTTTTT.

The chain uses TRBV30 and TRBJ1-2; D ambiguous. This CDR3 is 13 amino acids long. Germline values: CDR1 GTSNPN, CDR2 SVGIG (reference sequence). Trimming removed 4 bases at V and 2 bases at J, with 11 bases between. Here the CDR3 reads CAWIRNTNYGYTF. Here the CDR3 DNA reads TGTGCCTGGATCAGAAACACGAACTATGGCTACACCTTC.

Here the CDR3 reads CASKLGRDLNVADTQYF. The CDR3 region has the DNA TGTGCCAGTAAACTAGGCCGGGACTTAAATGTGGCAGATACGCAGTATTTT. The chain is built from TRBV19 and TRBJ2-3; TRBD2 is a possible D gene (6 bases). The ends were cut back, 7 bases at V and 4 bases at J, with 24 bases in the middle. The CDR3 contains 17 residues. The germline CDR1 and CDR2 sequences are LNHDA and SQIVND (reference sequence).

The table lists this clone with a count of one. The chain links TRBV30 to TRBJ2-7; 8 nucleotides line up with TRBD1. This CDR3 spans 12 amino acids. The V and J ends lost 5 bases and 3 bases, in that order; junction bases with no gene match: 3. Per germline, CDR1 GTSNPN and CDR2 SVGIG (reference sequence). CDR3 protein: CAWDTGGYEQYF. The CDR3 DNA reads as TGTGCCTGGGACACAGGGGGCTACGAGCAGTACTTC.

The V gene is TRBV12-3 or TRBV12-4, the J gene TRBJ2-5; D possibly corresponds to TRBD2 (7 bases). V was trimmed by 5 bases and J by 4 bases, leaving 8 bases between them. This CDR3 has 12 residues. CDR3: CASSRGAETQYF. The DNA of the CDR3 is TGTGCCAGCAGTCGGGGGGCAGAGACCCAGTACTTC.

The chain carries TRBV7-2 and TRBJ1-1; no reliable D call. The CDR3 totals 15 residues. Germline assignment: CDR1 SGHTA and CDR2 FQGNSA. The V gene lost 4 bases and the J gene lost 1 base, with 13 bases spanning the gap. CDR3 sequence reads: CASSSDSHPNTEAFF. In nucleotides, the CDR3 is TGTGCCAGCAGCTCCGATAGCCACCCGAACACTGAAGCTTTCTTT.

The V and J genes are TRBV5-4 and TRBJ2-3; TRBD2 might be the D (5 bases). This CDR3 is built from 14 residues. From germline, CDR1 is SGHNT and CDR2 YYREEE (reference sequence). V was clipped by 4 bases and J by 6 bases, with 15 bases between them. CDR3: CASSPGVGLDTQYF. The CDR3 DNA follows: TGTGCCAGCAGCCCCGGGGTGGGTCTGGATACGCAGTATTTT.

CDR3 sequence reads: CASSEIAGVDEQFF. CDR3 coding DNA: TGTGCCAGCAGTGAAATAGCGGGCGTGGATGAGCAGTTCTTC. The J gene is TRBJ2-1, the V gene TRBV2, with TRBD2 matching 7 bases. V lost 2 bases and J lost 8; bases outside the gene matches: 6. Looked up from germline, CDR1 is SNHLY and CDR2 is FYNNEI. The CDR3 runs 14 residues. The full variable domain, its missing parts supplied by reference TRBV2 and TRBJ2-1, is EPEVTQTPSHQVTQMGQEVILRCVPISNHLYFYWYRQILGQKVEFLVSFYNNEISEKSEIFDDQFSVERPDGSNFTLKIRSTKLEDSAMYFCASSEIAGVDEQFFGPGTRLTVL.

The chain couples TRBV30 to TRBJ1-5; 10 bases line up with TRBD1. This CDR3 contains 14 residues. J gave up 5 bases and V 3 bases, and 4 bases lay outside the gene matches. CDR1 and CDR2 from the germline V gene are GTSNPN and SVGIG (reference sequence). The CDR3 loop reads CAWRATGGDQPQHF. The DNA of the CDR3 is TGTGCCTGGAGGGCGACAGGGGGCGATCAGCCCCAGCATTTT.

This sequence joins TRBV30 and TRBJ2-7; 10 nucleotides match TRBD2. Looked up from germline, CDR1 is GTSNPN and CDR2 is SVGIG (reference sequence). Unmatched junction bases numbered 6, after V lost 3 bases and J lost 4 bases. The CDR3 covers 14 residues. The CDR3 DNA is TGTGCCTGGAGCTTACTAGCGGGAACTTACGAGCAGTACTTC. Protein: CAWSLLAGTYEQYF.

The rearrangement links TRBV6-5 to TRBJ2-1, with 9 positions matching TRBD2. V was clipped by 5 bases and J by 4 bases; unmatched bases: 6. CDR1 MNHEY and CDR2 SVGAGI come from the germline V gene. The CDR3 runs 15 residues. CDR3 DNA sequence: TGTGCCAGCAGTCGAGCGGGGGGCAATTACAATGAGCAGTTCTTC. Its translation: CASSRAGGNYNEQFF.

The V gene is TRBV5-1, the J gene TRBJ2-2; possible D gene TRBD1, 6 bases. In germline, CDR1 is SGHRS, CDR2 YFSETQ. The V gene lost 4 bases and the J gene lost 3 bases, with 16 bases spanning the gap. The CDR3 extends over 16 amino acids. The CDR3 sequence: CASSPLAPGDTGELFF. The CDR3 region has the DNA TGCGCCAGCAGCCCCCTCGCGCCAGGGGACACCGGGGAGCTGTTTTTT.

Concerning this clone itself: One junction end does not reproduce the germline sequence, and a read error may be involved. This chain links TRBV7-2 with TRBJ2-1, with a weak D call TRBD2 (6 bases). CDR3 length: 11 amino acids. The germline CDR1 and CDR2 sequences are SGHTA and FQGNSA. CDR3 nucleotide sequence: TGTGCCAGCACGGAGGGGCGTTCGGGGGTCTTC. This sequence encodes CASTEGRSGVF.

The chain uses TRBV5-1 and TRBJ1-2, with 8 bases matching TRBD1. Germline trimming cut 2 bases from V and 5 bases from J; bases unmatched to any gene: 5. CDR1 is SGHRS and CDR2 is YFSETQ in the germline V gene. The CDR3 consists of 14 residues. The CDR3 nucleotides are TGCGCCAGCAGCTTCCTGACAGGGGCTTATGGCTACACCTTC. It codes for CASSFLTGAYGYTF.

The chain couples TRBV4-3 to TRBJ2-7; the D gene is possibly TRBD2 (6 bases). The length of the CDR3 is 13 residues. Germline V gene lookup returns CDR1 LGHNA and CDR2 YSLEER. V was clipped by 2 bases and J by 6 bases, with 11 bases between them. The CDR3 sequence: CASSQSQGGEQYF. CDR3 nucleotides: TGCGCCAGCAGCCAATCGCAGGGAGGCGAGCAGTACTTC.

The CDR3 DNA reads as TGCGCCAGCAGTTACCTCGGGACAGAACGGGAAAAACTGTTTTTT. It translates to CASSYLGTEREKLFF. V gene TRBV10-1 combines with J gene TRBJ1-4, with 7 nucleotides matching TRBD1. The V gene's germline CDR1 is WNHNN and CDR2 SYGVQD (reference sequence). This CDR3 spans 15 amino acids. V was clipped by 5 bases and J by 8 bases; unmatched bases: 11.

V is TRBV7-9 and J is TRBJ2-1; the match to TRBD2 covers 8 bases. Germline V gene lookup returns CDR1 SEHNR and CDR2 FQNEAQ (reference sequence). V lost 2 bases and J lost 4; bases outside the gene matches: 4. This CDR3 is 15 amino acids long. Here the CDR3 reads CASSLSSGSYNEQFF. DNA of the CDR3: TGTGCCAGCAGCTTATCCAGCGGGAGTTACAATGAGCAGTTCTTC.

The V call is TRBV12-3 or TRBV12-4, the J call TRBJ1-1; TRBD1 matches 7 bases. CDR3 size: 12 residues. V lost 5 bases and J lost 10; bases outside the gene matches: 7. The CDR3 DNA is TGTGCCAGCAGTCCTACAGGGGCAGGAGCTTTCTTT. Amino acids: CASSPTGAGAFF.